This TCR beta chain came from a study of blood T cell repertoires in COVID-19. TCRdb's copy holds only in-frame clones and misses some; the assay was immunoSEQ multiplex PCR. Counted here are 250,000 to 300,000 clones, roughly 87% occurring once; the ten biggest clones make up 3.5% to 5.5%. The clonotype comes from a woman between 40 and 55 years old who had recovered from COVID-19. Source material: peripheral blood.

The CDR3 DNA reads TGTGCCAGCAGCCAAGTCGACACCGTCGCTGAAGCTTTCTTT. It is translated as CASSQVDTVAEAFF. V usage is TRBV3-1 (or the pseudogene TRBV3-2) and J usage is TRBJ1-1; D remains ambiguous. V was cut by 1 base and J by 6 bases, with 12 bases left in between. CDR1 and CDR2 (germline): LGHDT, YNNKEL (reference sequence). The CDR3 is made up of 14 amino acids.